This TCR beta chain originates from a study of early T cells in non-severe SARS-CoV-2 infection listed by TCRdb under 2021. At the level of the whole study: Because TCR sequencing relied on bulk RNA taken from unsorted whole blood, pairing of alpha and beta chains was not possible.

A case-control design nested within a healthcare worker cohort in London, UK, was used, with weekly nasopharyngeal swab PCR tests and blood sampling performed. Healthcare workers were recruited between 23 and 31 March 2020, during the week of the UK lockdown, and were followed weekly for up to roughly 15 weeks. The library was made by 5' RACE. Sequencing was performed on a NextSeq 500. Unique molecular identifiers were attached to individual cDNA molecules in the TCR library protocol so that sequencing error and PCR bias could be corrected. TCR alpha and beta chains were both sequenced, and the abundances of alpha and beta sequences in each sample were closely correlated with each other. The study's own analysis went as follows. Decombinator V4 was used to annotate TCR sequences for V gene, J gene and CDR3. TCRs were defined as expanded if a significant change between any two time points was detected under a Poisson model with p below 0.0001. TCR abundances were normalised to the total number of TCRs sequenced in each sample and reported as counts per million. A search of VDJdb, accessed on 1 November 2021, was run for TCRs annotated to CMV, EBV and SARS-CoV-2, with TCRs annotated for multiple antigens excluded. TCRdb reworked the public reads: Q25 trimming with fastp, MiXCR clone assembly, productive beta chains retained. Under each unique CDR3 protein, matching rows form one entry showing the most common genes and DNA. TCRdb, not the authors, supplied the V and J calls. Within this sample are approximately 67,000 distinct CDR3 sequences, with 11% of them counted one time only. The ten largest clones represent 3% to 4% of the sample.

What the research found in general, with its limitations: VDJdb matching was skewed toward anti-spike CD8 responses, so virus-specific expansions were likely underestimated and private and CD4 specificities were missed.

This clonotype has ten or more counts. It has no known antigen specificity. No qualities accompany the bases; no much larger clone lies one base away. The TCR sequence derives from an adult who was a healthcare worker with PCR-confirmed SARS-CoV-2 infection or an uninfected control (not recorded which). Source material: whole blood.

For the CDR3, the sequence is CASSSGGLAGDTQYF. The bases read TGTGCCAGCAGCTCAGGGGGACTAGCGGGAGATACGCAGTATTTT. The rearrangement combines TRBV11-3 with TRBJ2-3, with TRBD2 matching 12 junction bases. Germline trimming amounts to 4 bases on V and 5 bases on J, with 4 as the count of junction bases outside the gene matches. CDR1 and CDR2, looked up from the germline V gene, are SGHNT and YENEEA. Counted from cysteine to phenylalanine, this CDR3 has 15 amino acids. The retained sequence is limited to the CDR3, 45 bases, with the frame set at the first base.